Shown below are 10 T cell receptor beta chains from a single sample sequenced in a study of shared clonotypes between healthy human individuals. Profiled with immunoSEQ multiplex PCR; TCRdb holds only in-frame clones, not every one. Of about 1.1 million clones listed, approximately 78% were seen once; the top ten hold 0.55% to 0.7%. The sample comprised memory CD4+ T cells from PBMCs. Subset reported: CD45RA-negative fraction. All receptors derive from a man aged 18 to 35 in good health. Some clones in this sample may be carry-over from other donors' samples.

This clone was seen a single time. The CDR3 region has the DNA TGTGCCAGCAGCCAACTAGCGGGAGTAGCCTACAATGAGCAGTTCTTC. This encodes CASSQLAGVAYNEQFF. The chain carries TRBV14 and TRBJ2-1; 10 bases line up with TRBD2. This CDR3 spans 16 amino acids. Germline CDR1 SGHDN, CDR2 FVKESK. V shed 2 bases and J 2 bases; nucleotides not matched to a gene: 3.

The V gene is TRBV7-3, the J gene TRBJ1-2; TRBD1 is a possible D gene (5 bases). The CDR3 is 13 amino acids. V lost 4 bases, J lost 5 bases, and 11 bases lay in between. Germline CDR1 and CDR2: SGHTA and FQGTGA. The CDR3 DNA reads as TGTGCCAGCAGCTCAACCGCAGGGTATGGCTACACCTTC. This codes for CASSSTAGYGYTF.

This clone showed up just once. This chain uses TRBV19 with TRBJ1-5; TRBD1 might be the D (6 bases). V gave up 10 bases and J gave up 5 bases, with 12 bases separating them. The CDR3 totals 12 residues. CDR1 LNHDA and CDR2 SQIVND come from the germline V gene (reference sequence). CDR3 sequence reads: CATAEGDQPQHF. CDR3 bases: TGTGCCACAGCGGAGGGGGATCAGCCCCAGCATTTT.

The CDR3 reads CASSLSQGYRETQYF. In DNA form, the CDR3 reads TGTGCCAGCAGCCTCTCACAGGGGTACAGAGAGACCCAGTACTTC. V and J are TRBV6-1 and TRBJ2-5, with 7 bases that match TRBD1. The CDR3 has 15 residues. The trim removed 6 bases at V and 4 bases at J, leaving 11 bases unmatched. The germline gives CDR1 MNHNS, CDR2 SASEGT.

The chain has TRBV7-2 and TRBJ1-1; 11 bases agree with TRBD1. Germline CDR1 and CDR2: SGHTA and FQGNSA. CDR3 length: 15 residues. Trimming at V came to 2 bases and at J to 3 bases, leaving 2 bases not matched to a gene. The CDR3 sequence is CASSLRGQGDTEAFF. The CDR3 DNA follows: TGTGCCAGCAGCTTAAGGGGACAGGGGGACACTGAAGCTTTCTTT.

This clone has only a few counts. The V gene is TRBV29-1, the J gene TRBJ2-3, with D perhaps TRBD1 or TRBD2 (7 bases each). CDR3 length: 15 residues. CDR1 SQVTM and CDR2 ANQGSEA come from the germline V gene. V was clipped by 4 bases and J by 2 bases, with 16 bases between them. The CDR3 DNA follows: TGCAGCGTTGGGGGGGGGACAGTTACCACAGATACGCAGTATTTT. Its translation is CSVGGGTVTTDTQYF.

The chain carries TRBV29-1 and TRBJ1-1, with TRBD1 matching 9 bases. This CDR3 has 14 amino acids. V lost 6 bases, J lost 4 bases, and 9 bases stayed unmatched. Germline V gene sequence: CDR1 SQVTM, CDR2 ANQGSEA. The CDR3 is CSVVRTGASTEAFF. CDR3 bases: TGCAGCGTAGTAAGGACAGGGGCTAGCACTGAAGCTTTCTTT.

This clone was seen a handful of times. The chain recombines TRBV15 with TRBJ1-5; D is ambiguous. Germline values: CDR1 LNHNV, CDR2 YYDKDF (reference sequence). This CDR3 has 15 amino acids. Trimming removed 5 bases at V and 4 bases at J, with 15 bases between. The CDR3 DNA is TGTGCCACCAGCTGGATCGCGGGCCCTAATCAGCCCCAGCATTTT. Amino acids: CATSWIAGPNQPQHF.

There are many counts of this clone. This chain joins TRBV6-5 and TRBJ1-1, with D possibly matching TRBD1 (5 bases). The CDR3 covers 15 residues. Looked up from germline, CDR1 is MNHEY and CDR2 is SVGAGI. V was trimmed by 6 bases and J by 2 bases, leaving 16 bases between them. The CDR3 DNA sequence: TGTGCCAGCAGACCACCCGGGGGGGTAAACACTGAAGCTTTCTTT. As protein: CASRPPGGVNTEAFF.

The CDR3 nucleotides read TGTGCCAGCAGCACAGGGACTAGCGGACAAGAGACCCAGTACTTC. This codes for CASSTGTSGQETQYF. The gene calls are TRBV5-4 and TRBJ2-5; TRBD2 matches 11 bases. The V gene's germline CDR1 is SGHNT and CDR2 YYREEE (reference sequence). CDR3 length equals 15 residues. Trimming took 4 bases from V and 2 from J; bases not matched to a gene: 4.